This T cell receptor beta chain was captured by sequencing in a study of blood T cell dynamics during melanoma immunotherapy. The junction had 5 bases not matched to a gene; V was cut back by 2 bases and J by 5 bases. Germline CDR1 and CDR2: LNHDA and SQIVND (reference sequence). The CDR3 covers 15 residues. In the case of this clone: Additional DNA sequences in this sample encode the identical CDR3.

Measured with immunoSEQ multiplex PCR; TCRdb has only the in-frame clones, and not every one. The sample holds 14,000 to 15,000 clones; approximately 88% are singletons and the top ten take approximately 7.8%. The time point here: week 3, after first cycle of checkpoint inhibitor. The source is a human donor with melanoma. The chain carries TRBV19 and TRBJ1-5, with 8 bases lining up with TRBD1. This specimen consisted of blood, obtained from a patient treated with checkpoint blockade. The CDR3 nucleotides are TGTGCCAGTAGTATACAGGGGGCGAGATATCAGCCCCAGCATTTT. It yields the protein CASSIQGARYQPQHF. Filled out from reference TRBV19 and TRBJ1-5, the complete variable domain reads DGGITQSPKYLFRKEGQNVTLSCEQNLNHDAMYWYRQDPGQGLRLIYYSQIVNDFQKGDIAEGYSVSREKKESFPLTVTSAQKNPTAFYLCASSIQGARYQPQHFGDGTRLSIL.